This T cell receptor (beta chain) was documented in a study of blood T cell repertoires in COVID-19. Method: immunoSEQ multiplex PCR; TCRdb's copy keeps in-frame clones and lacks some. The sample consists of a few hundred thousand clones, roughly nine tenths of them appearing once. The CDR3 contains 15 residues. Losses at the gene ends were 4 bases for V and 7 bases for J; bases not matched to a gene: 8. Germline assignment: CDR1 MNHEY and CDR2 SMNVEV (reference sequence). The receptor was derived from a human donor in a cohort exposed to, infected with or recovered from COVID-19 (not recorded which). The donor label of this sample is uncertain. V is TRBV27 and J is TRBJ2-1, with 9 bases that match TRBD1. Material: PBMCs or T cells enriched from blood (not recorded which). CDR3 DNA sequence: TGTGCCAGCAGTTCTACGGGGACAGGGTTGAATGAGCAGTTCTTC. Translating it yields CASSSTGTGLNEQFF.